This TCR beta chain was captured by sequencing in a study of CD8+CD57+ T cells in acquired aplastic anemia. Study-wide points: Patients were compared with controls for CD8+ Simpson's diversity, and no significant difference emerged.

Germline CDR1 SEHNR, CDR2 FQNEAQ (reference sequence). Trimming took 9 bases from V and 3 from J, leaving 12 bases between them. The CDR3 has 12 amino acids. Regarding this clonotype: Its antigen is not known.

Profiling of TCR beta VDJ combinations and CDR3 sequences used genomic DNA as template. TCRdb redid the calling of the reads with MiXCR, one entry per CDR3 protein. The repertoire consists of some 120,000 distinct CDR3 sequences, with about 60% occurring once and the leading ten covering about 31%. Only patients with CD8+CD57+ cell expansion on flow cytometry were chosen for sequencing. There were no patients without severe acquired aplastic anemia. The J gene is TRBJ2-7, the V gene TRBV7-9; no reliable D call. The sequence was collected from a human donor with aplastic anemia. Sequencing was carried out using sorted CD4+, CD8+, or CD8+CD57+ T cells (not recorded which) from PBMCs. The CDR3 DNA follows: TGTGCCAGTATGGGGTTTAACTACGAGCAGTACTTC. Protein product: CASMGFNYEQYF. The full variable domain, with the rest looked up from reference TRBV7-9 and TRBJ2-7, is DTGVSQNPRHKITKRGQNVTFRCDPISEHNRLYWYRQTLGQGPEFLTYFQNEAQLEKSRLLSDRFSAERPKGSFSTLEIQRTEQGDSAMYLCASMGFNYEQYFGPGTRLTVT.